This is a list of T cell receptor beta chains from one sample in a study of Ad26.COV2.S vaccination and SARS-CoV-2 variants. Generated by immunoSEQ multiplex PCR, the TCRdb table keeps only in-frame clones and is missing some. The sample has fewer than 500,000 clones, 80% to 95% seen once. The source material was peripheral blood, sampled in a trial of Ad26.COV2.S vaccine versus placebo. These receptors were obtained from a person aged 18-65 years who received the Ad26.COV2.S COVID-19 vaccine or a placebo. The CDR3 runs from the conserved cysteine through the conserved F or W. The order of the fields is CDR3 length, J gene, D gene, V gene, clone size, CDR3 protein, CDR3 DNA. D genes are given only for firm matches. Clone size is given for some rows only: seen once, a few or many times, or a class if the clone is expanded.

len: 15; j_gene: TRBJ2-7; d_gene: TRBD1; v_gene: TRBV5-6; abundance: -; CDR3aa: CASSLGVTGLYEQYF; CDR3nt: TGTGCCAGCAGCTTGGGGGTGACAGGGCTCTACGAGCAGTACTTC
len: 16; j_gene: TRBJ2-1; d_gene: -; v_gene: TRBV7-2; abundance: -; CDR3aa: CASSLGGASQYNEQFF; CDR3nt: TGTGCCAGCAGCTTAGGAGGTGCTAGCCAGTACAATGAGCAGTTCTTC
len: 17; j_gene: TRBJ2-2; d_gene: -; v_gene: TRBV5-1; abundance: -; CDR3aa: CASSLGLGTTNTGELFF; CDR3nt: TGCGCCAGCAGCTTGGGCCTCGGGACAACTAACACCGGGGAGCTGTTTTTT
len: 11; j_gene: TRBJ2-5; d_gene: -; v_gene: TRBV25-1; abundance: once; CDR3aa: CASRVHETQYF; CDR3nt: TGTGCCAGCAGGGTACACGAGACCCAGTACTTC
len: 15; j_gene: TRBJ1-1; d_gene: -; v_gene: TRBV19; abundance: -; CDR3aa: CASSMVGEEGTEAFF; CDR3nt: TGTGCCAGTAGTATGGTCGGGGAGGAGGGCACTGAAGCTTTCTTT
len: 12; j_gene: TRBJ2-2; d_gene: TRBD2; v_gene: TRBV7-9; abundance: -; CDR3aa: CAPSSGAGELFF; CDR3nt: TGTGCCCCTTCGAGCGGGGCAGGGGAGCTGTTTTTT
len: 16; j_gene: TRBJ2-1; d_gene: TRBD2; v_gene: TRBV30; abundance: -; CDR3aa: CAWSVSASGIYNEQFF; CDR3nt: TGTGCCTGGAGTGTATCGGCTAGCGGTATCTACAATGAGCAGTTCTTC
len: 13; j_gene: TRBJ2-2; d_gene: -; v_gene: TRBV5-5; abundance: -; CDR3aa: CASSFPSAGELFF; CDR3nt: TGTGCCAGCAGCTTCCCGTCTGCCGGGGAGCTGTTTTTT
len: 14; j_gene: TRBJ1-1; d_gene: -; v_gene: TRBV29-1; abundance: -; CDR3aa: CSVEVQGMNTEAFF; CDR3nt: TGCAGCGTTGAAGTCCAGGGGATGAACACTGAAGCTTTCTTT
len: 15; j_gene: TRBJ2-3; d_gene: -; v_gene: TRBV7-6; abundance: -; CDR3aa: CASSLSVSITDTQYF; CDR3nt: TGTGCCAGCAGCTTATCAGTTTCGATCACAGATACGCAGTATTTT
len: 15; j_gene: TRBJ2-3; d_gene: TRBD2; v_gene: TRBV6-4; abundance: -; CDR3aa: CASSELAGGVDTQYF; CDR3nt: TGTGCCAGCAGTGAACTAGCGGGAGGTGTAGATACGCAGTATTTT
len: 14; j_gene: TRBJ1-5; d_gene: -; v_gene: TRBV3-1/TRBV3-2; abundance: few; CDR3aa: CASSQQAHNQPQHF; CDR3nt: TGTGCCAGCAGCCAACAGGCACACAATCAGCCCCAGCATTTT
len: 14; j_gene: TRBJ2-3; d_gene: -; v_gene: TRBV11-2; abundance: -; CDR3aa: CASRHEGVTDTQYF; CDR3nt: TGTGCCAGCAGGCACGAGGGGGTGACAGATACGCAGTATTTT
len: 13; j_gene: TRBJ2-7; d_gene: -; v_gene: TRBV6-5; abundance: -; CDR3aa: CASSLGDSYEQYF; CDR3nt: TGTGCCAGCAGTTTGGGTGACTCCTACGAGCAGTACTTC
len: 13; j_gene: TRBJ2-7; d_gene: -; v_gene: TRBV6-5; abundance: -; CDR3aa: CASSYSKVTEQYF; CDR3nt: TGTGCCAGCAGTTACTCGAAAGTTACCGAGCAGTACTTC
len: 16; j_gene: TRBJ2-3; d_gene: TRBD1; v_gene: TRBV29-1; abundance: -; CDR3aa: CSVDPGQGDWTDTQYF; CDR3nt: TGCAGCGTCGACCCGGGACAGGGTGATTGGACAGATACGCAGTATTTT
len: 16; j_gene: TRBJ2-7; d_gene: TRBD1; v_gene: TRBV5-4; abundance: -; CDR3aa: CASSPSAVPGGYEQYF; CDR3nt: TGTGCCAGCAGCCCCTCCGCAGTGCCAGGGGGCTACGAGCAGTACTTC
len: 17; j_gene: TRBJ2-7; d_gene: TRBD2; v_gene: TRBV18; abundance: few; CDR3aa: CASSPTQSTSGPIEQYF; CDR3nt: TGTGCCAGCTCACCAACTCAGTCCACTAGCGGACCAATAGAGCAGTACTTC
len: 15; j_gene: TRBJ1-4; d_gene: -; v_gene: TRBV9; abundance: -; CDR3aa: CASSVDEGRREKLFF; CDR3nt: TGTGCCAGCAGCGTAGATGAAGGCAGGCGTGAAAAACTGTTTTTT
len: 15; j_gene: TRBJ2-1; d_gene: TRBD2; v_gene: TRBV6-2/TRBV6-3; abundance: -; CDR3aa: CASSYPGLAGEVQFF; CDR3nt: TGTGCCAGCAGTTATCCCGGACTAGCTGGGGAAGTGCAGTTCTTC
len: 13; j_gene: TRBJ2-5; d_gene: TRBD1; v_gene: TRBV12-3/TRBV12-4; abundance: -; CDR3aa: CASRDGTGETQYF; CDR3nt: TGTGCCAGCAGAGACGGGACAGGAGAGACCCAGTACTTC
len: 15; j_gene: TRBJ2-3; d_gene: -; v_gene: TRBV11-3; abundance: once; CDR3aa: CASSLGRVRTDTQYF; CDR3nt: TGTGCCAGCAGCTTAGGGCGGGTACGCACAGATACGCAGTATTTT
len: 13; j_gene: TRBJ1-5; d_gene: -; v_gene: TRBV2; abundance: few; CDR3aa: CASSEAGGQPQHF; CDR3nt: TGTGCCAGCAGTGAAGCGGGGGGACAGCCCCAGCATTTT
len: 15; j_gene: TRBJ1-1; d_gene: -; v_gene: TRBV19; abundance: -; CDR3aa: CASLRRAPMNTEAFF; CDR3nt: TGTGCCAGTTTACGAAGAGCTCCAATGAACACTGAAGCTTTCTTT
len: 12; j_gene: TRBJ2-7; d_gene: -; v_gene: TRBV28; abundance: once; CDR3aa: CASSPVGYEQYF; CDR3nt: TGTGCCAGCAGCCCCGTGGGCTACGAGCAGTACTTC
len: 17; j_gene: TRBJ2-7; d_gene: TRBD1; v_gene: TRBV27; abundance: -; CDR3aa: CASSSLTGLRDMYEQYF; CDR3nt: TGTGCCAGCAGTTCCTTGACAGGGTTGAGGGATATGTACGAGCAGTACTTC
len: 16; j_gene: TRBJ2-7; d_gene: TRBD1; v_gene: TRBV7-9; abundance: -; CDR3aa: CASSPRDRLSSYEQYF; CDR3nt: TGTGCCAGCAGCCCCCGGGACAGATTAAGCTCCTACGAGCAGTACTTC
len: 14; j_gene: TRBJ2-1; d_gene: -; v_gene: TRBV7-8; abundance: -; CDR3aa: CASSKELGTFEQFF; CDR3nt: TGTGCCAGTTCTAAGGAGTTAGGAACCTTTGAGCAGTTCTTC
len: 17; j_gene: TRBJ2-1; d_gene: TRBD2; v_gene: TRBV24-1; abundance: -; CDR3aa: CATSEVGSGRALNEQFF; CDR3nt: TGTGCCACCAGTGAGGTTGGTAGCGGGAGGGCCTTGAATGAGCAGTTCTTC
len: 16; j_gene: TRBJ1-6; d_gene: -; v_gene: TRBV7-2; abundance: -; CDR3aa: CASSLDGRALASPLHF; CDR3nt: TGTGCCAGCAGCTTAGACGGCAGGGCCCTAGCCTCTCCCCTCCACTTT
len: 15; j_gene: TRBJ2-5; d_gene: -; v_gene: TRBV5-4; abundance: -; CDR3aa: CASSLVLAGKETQYF; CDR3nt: TGTGCCAGCAGCTTGGTTTTAGCTGGTAAAGAGACCCAGTACTTC
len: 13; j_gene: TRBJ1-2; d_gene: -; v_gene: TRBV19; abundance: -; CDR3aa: CASSTGDIYGYTF; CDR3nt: TGTGCCAGTAGTACAGGCGACATCTATGGCTACACCTTC
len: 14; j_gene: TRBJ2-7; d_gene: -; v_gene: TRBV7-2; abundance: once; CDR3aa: CASSQTGTYYEQYF; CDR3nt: TGTGCCAGCAGCCAAACCGGGACTTACTACGAGCAGTACTTC
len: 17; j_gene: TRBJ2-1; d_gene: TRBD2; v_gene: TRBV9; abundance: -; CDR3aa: CASSVAGTSGTRSEQFF; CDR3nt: TGTGCCAGCAGCGTAGCTGGGACTAGCGGAACACGTAGTGAGCAGTTCTTC
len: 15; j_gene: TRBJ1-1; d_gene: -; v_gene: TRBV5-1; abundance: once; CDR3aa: CASSLTGTVNTEAFF; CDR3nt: TGCGCCAGCAGCTTGACAGGGACGGTGAACACTGAAGCTTTCTTT
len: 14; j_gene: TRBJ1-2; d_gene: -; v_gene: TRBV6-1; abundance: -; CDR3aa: CASSEARGYYGYTF; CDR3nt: TGTGCCAGCAGTGAAGCGCGGGGGTACTATGGCTACACCTTC
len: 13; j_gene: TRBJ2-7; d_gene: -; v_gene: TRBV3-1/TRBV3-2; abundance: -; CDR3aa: CASSPARESVQYF; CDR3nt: TGTGCCAGCAGCCCCGCCCGGGAGTCGGTGCAGTACTTC
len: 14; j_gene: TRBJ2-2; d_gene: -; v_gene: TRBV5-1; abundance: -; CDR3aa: CASSLATSTGELFF; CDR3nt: TGCGCCAGCAGCTTGGCCACGAGCACCGGGGAGCTGTTTTTT
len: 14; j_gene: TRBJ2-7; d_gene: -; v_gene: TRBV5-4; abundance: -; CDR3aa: CASSLVGVPYEQYF; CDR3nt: TGTGCCAGCAGCTTGGTGGGTGTCCCCTACGAGCAGTACTTC
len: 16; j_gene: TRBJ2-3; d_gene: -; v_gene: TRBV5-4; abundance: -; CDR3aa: CASSLASGTVTDTQYF; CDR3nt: TGTGCCAGCAGCTTGGCCTCCGGGACGGTCACAGATACGCAGTATTTT
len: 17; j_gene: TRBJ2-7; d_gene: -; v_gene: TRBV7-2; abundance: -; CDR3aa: CASSLGNRKTYSYEQYF; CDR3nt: TGTGCCAGCAGCTTAGGAAACAGGAAGACTTACTCCTACGAGCAGTACTTC
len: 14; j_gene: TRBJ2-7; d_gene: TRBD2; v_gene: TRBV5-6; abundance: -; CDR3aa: CASSLAWEGYEQYF; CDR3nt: TGTGCCAGCAGCTTGGCCTGGGAGGGATACGAGCAGTACTTC
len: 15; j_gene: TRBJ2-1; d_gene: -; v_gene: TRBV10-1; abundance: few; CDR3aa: CASSLTRIPYNEQFF; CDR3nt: TGCGCCAGCAGTCTAACTAGGATCCCCTACAATGAGCAGTTCTTC
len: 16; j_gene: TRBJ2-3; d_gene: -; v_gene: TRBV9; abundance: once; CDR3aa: CASSVRGRVRTDTQYF; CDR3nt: TGTGCCAGCAGCGTTCGAGGCCGAGTGAGGACAGATACGCAGTATTTT
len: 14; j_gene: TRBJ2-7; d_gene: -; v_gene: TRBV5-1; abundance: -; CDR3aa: CASSLGGSSYEQYF; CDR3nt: TGCGCCAGCAGCTTGGGAGGGAGCTCCTACGAGCAGTACTTC
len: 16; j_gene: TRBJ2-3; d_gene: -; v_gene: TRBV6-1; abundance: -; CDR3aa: CASSALGGDHTDTQYF; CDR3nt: TGTGCCAGCAGTGCCCTAGGCGGGGATCACACAGATACGCAGTATTTT
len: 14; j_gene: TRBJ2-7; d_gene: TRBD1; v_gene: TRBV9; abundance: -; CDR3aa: CASSKGTVPYEQYF; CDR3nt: TGTGCCAGCAGCAAGGGGACAGTTCCCTACGAGCAGTACTTC
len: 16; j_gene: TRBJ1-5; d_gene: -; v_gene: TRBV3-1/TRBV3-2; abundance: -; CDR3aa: CASSQGRGVSNQPQHF; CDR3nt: TGTGCCAGCAGCCAAGGACGAGGGGTTAGCAATCAGCCCCAGCATTTT
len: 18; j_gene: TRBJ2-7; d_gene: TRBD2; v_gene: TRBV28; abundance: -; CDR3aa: CASSGFLAGGPGIYEQYF; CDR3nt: TGTGCCAGCAGTGGGTTCTTAGCGGGAGGCCCCGGAATCTACGAGCAGTACTTC
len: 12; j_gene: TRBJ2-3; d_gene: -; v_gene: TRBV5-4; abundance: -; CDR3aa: CASSLVGDTQYF; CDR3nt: TGTGCCAGCAGCTTGGTGGGAGATACGCAGTATTTT